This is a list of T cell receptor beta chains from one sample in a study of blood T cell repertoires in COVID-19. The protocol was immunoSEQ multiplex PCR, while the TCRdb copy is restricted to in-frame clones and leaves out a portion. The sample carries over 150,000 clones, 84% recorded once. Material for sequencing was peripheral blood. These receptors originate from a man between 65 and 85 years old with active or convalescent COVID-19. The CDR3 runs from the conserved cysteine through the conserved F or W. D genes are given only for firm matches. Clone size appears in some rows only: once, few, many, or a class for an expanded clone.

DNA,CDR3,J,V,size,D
TGTGCCTGGGAGGACATACGGGAGGGTTATGGCTACACCTTC,CAWEDIREGYGYTF,TRBJ1-2,TRBV30,NA,NA
TGCAGCGCGCCGAGGGATTTGAACACTGAAGCTTTCTTT,CSAPRDLNTEAFF,TRBJ1-1,TRBV29-1,NA,NA
TGTGCCAGCAGATACTTAAGTCAAAACTATGGCTACACCTTC,CASRYLSQNYGYTF,TRBJ1-2,TRBV7-2,NA,NA
TGTGCCAGCAGCCAAGGTTGGAGGAGTCTCTATGGCTACACCTTC,CASSQGWRSLYGYTF,TRBJ1-2,TRBV14,NA,NA
TGTGCCAGCAGCCCGGATCAGGCTACGCAGTATTTT,CASSPDQATQYF,TRBJ2-3,TRBV7-2,NA,NA
TGTGCCAGCAGTGAGGACAGGGGGAACTATGGCTACACCTTC,CASSEDRGNYGYTF,TRBJ1-2,TRBV2,few,TRBD1
TGTGCCAGCAGCTTATACGGACAGGGGGCAAACAATGAGCAGTTCTTC,CASSLYGQGANNEQFF,TRBJ2-1,TRBV7-2,NA,TRBD1
TGTGCCAGCACCTCTTGGGCCCCAAACAATGAGCAGTTCTTC,CASTSWAPNNEQFF,TRBJ2-1,TRBV27,NA,NA
TGTGCCAGCAGCAGAGACTTTAGCTCCTACAATGAGCAGTTCTTC,CASSRDFSSYNEQFF,TRBJ2-1,TRBV7-3,NA,NA
TGTGCCAGCTCACCACCGAACCTACCCTCCTACGAGCAGTACTTC,CASSPPNLPSYEQYF,TRBJ2-7,TRBV18,few,NA
TGTGCCAGCAGTTACACGGACAGGGACGAGCAGTACTTC,CASSYTDRDEQYF,TRBJ2-7,TRBV6-6,NA,TRBD1
TGTGCCAGCAGCACTGGGACACTAAAGTACCGGGAGACCCAGTACTTC,CASSTGTLKYRETQYF,TRBJ2-5,TRBV7-2,NA,NA
TGTGCCAGCAGCTTTGCCGGGACACCGAGCTCCTACAATGAGCAGTTCTTC,CASSFAGTPSSYNEQFF,TRBJ2-1,TRBV7-3,once,NA
TGTGCCAGCAGCCCCGGACAGTCTAACTATGGCTACACCTTC,CASSPGQSNYGYTF,TRBJ1-2,TRBV5-5,once,NA
TGTGCCAGCAGCTCACAGGGCGACTATGGCTACACCTTC,CASSSQGDYGYTF,TRBJ1-2,TRBV7-9,few,NA
TGTGCCACCAGTGATATCCCAGGGGGCAATCAGCCCCAGCATTTT,CATSDIPGGNQPQHF,TRBJ1-5,TRBV24-1,NA,NA
TGTGCCAGCAAGGGACACCCCACTCTTTACTCTGGAAACACCATATATTTT,CASKGHPTLYSGNTIYF,TRBJ1-3,TRBV2,NA,NA
TGTGCCAGCAGGGAGGGCGGTAGAAATGAGCAGTTCTTC,CASREGGRNEQFF,TRBJ2-1,TRBV3-1/TRBV3-2,NA,NA
TGTGCCAGCAGCTTAATGGGGGGTGGCTATGGCTACACCTTC,CASSLMGGGYGYTF,TRBJ1-2,TRBV7-3,once,NA
TGTGCCAGCAGCTTAACTGACTCAAGCTCCTACGAGCAGTACTTC,CASSLTDSSSYEQYF,TRBJ2-7,TRBV11-2,once,NA
TGTGCCAGCAGTCGAATGGGGGGACGGGAGTATGCTAATGAGCAGTTCTTC,CASSRMGGREYANEQFF,TRBJ2-1,TRBV7-3,NA,NA
TGTGCCAGCAACCGGGGGGACGGCACAGATACGCAGTATTTT,CASNRGDGTDTQYF,TRBJ2-3,TRBV9,NA,TRBD2
TGTGCCAGTAGTAGACAGGGGGTGATGGGAGAGCAGTACTTC,CASSRQGVMGEQYF,TRBJ2-7,TRBV19,many,TRBD1
TGTGCCAGCAGTGCAATAGGGGACAGCCGCACTGAAGCTTTCTTT,CASSAIGDSRTEAFF,TRBJ1-1,TRBV25-1,once,TRBD1
TGTGCCAGCGCCCACCCGGTTAGCACAGATACGCAGTATTTT,CASAHPVSTDTQYF,TRBJ2-3,TRBV18,NA,NA
TGTGCCAGCAGTTATCGGGACTTGAGGCCCCAGCATTTT,CASSYRDLRPQHF,TRBJ1-5,TRBV6-2/TRBV6-3,NA,NA
TGTGCCACCAGTCCGGCGGGGGGGGACAATGAGCAGTTCTTC,CATSPAGGDNEQFF,TRBJ2-1,TRBV24-1,NA,TRBD2
TGTGCCAGCACCTTTGGGGCCAACACTGAAGCTTTCTTT,CASTFGANTEAFF,TRBJ1-1,TRBV6-5,NA,NA
TGTGCCAGCAGTAGGGGACAGGGCAGCGGGATTTCGCAGCCCCAGCATTTT,CASSRGQGSGISQPQHF,TRBJ1-5,TRBV7-9,NA,TRBD1
TGTGCCAGCAGCGTAGGGAGGACCGAGTCTGAAGCTTTCTTT,CASSVGRTESEAFF,TRBJ1-1,TRBV9,once,NA
TGCAGTGCTGTTCTCACAGATACGCAGTATTTT,CSAVLTDTQYF,TRBJ2-3,TRBV20-1,once,NA
TGTGCCAGCTCTGTATCAGGGGACCGAAACACTGAAGCTTTCTTT,CASSVSGDRNTEAFF,TRBJ1-1,TRBV18,few,NA
TGTGCCAGCAGTGAAGTCGGGGGGGGAGAGACCCAGTACTTC,CASSEVGGGETQYF,TRBJ2-5,TRBV6-1,NA,TRBD2
TGTGCCAGCAGCCCTTATAATGGAAACACCATATATTTT,CASSPYNGNTIYF,TRBJ1-3,TRBV28,NA,NA
TGTGCCAGCACCGCCCTTGACAGGGGCCCGTACGCTTTCTTT,CASTALDRGPYAFF,TRBJ1-1,TRBV28,NA,TRBD1